This T cell receptor beta chain stems from a study of shared T cell receptors in the human thymus. This clone came up a few times. Germline V gene data show CDR1 as SGDLS and CDR2 as YYNGEE. Trimming stripped 3 bases from V and 4 bases from J, with 12 bases between. CDR3 length equals 14 residues. Assay used: immunoSEQ multiplex PCR; TCRdb lists only in-frame clones, some missing. The sample lists hundreds of thousands of clones, approximately 85% occurring once. This sample was shared with a second study, whose subject was human thymus T cells. That work contributes: Healthy Finnish infants having corrective surgery for congenital heart defects served as donors. Seemingly biased V and J gene usage marked thymic and blood repertoires. Related research has reported that thymic repertoires overlap highly among unrelated individuals.

Sequences were obtained from thymocytes. The receptor comes from a girl in the first two years of life with a congenital heart defect. This chain joins TRBV9 and TRBJ2-3, with D tentatively TRBD2 (6 bases). In DNA form, the CDR3 reads TGTGCCAGCAGCGCCAATTGGAGGGCAGATACGCAGTATTTT. It translates to CASSANWRADTQYF.